This T cell receptor beta chain was identified in a study of T cells in women clearing cervical HPV infection. The data were produced by immunoSEQ multiplex PCR, yet TCRdb's version contains in-frame clones alone and is incomplete. The ten most abundant clones cover roughly 7.7% of a sample with some 30,000 clones. About this clone itself: The read falls 3 residues short of the CDR3 end, and the missing part is taken from the germline J gene.

The CDR3 is 14 residues long. CDR1 LNHDA and CDR2 SQIVND come from the germline V gene (reference sequence). The germline V and J ends were trimmed by 1 base and 4 bases, with 9 bases remaining between them. The genes are TRBV19 and TRBJ2-3; D unclear. Material for sequencing was blood buffy coat. This clonotype was sampled from a woman between 18 and 75 years old with a cervical HPV16 infection that either progressed to CIN3+ or cleared (not recorded which). CDR3 DNA (partial): TGTGCCAGTAGTATAGGGCTAGATCCAGATACG. It encodes CASSIGLDPDT. The whole CDR3 sequence is CASSIGLDPDTQYF.